Included here is one T cell receptor (beta chain) sequence, with context. The antigen is not known. One end of the junction fails to match germline, which may point to a read error. The data were obtained in a study of T cells in Graves' hyperthyroidism and ophthalmopathy. Notes on the study in general: Most thyroid-expanded clonotypes above 0.001 were also found in blood.

Germline V gene data show CDR1 as SEHNR and CDR2 as FQNEAQ (reference sequence). CDR3 length equals 14 residues. The TCR beta CDR3 regions underwent amplification using RNA transcripts as the source. The primer set for the first-round RT-PCR of the TCR CDR3 was HTBI. TCRdb redid the calling of the multiplex PCR reads with MiXCR, one entry per CDR3 protein. The sample holds 730,000 or so distinct CDR3 sequences; 18% are singletons and the top ten take over 15%. Patients were excluded because of uncontrolled infection, other autoimmune disease, pregnancy or lactation. Thyroid ultrasound and orbital computed tomography, with clinical symptoms and serum thyroxine and TRAb, informed diagnoses.

Sequencing was carried out using blood. The chain couples TRBV7-9 to TRBJ2-1; D is ambiguous. The receptor was isolated from a woman aged 50 to 60 with Graves' hyperthyroidism that later progressed to Graves' ophthalmopathy. In nucleotides, the CDR3 is TGTGCCAGCAGCTTAGTGGAAGGCTACAATGAGCAGTCCTTC. This translates into CASSLVEGYNEQSF.